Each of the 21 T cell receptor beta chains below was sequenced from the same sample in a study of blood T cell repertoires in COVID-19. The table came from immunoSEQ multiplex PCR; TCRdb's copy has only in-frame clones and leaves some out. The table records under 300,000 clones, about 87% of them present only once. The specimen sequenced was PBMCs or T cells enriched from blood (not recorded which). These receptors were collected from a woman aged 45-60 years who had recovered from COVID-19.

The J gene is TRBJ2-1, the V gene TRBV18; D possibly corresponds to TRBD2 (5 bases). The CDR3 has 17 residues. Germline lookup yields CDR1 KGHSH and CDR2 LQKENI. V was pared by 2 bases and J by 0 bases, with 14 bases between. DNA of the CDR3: TGTGCCAGCTCACCAGTCGGGGTGGGGAGCTCCTACAATGAGCAGTTCTTC. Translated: CASSPVGVGSSYNEQFF. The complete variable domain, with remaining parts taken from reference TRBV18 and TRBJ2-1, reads NAGVMQNPRHLVRRRGQEARLRCSPMKGHSHVYWYRQLPEEGLKFMVYLQKENIIDESGMPKERFSAEFPKEGPSILRIQQVVRGDSAAYFCASSPVGVGSSYNEQFFGPGTRLTVL.

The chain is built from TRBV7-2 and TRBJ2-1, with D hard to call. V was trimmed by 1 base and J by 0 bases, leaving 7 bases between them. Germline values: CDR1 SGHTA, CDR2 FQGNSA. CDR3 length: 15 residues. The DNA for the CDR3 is TGTGCCAGCAGCTTAGACGCGAGCTCCTACAATGAGCAGTTCTTC. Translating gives CASSLDASSYNEQFF.

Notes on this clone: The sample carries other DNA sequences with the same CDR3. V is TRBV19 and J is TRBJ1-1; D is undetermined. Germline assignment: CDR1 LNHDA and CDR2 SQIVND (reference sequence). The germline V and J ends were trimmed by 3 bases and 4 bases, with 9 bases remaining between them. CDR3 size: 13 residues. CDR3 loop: CASSIRQSTEAFF. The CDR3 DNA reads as TGTGCCAGTAGTATCAGGCAGTCCACTGAAGCTTTCTTT. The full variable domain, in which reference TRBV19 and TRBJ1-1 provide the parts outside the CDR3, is DGGITQSPKYLFRKEGQNVTLSCEQNLNHDAMYWYRQDPGQGLRLIYYSQIVNDFQKGDIAEGYSVSREKKESFPLTVTSAQKNPTAFYLCASSIRQSTEAFFGQGTRLTVV.

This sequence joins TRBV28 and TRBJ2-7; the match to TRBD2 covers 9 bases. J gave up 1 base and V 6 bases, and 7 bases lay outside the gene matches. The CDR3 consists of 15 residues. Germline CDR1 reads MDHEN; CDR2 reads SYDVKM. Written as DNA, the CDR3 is TGTGCCAGCAGCACCGTAGCGGGAGCTTCCTACGAGCAGTACTTC. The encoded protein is CASSTVAGASYEQYF.

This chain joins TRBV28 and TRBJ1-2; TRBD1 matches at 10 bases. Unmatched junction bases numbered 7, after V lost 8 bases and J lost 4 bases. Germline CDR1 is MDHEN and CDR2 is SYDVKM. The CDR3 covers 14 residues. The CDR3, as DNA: TGTGCCAGCTCTGGGACAGGGGTGATCTATGGCTACACCTTC. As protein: CASSGTGVIYGYTF.

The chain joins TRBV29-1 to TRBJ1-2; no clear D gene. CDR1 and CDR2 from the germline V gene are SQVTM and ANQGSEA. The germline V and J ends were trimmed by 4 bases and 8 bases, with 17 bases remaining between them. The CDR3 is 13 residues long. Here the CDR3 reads CSVVADRQGGYTF. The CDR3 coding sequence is TGCAGCGTTGTAGCGGACCGGCAAGGGGGCTACACCTTC. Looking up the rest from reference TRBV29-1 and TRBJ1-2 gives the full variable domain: SAVISQKPSRDICQRGTSLTIQCQVDSQVTMMFWYRQQPGQSLTLIATANQGSEATYESGFVIDKFPISRPNLTFSTLTVSNMSPEDSSIYLCSVVADRQGGYTFGSGTRLTVV.

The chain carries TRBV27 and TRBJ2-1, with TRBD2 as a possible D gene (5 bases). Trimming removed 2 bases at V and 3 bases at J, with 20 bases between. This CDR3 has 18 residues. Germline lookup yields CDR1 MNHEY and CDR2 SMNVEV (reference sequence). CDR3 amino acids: CASSLLPPAEQSYNEQFF. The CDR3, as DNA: TGTGCCAGCAGTTTACTCCCTCCAGCGGAGCAAAGCTACAATGAGCAGTTCTTC.

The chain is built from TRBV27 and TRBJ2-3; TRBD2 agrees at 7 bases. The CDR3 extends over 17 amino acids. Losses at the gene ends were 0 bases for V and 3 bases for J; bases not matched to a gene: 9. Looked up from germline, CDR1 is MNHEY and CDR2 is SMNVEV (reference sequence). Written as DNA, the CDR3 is TGTGCCAGCAGTTTATCCCGCCGTCCGGGAGGTACAGATACGCAGTATTTT. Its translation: CASSLSRRPGGTDTQYF.

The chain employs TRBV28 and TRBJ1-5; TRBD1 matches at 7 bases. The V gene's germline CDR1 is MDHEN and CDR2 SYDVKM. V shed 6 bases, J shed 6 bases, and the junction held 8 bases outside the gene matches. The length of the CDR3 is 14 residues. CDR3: CASRTDRVGQPQHF. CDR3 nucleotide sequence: TGTGCCAGCAGAACAGACAGGGTAGGTCAGCCCCAGCATTTT.

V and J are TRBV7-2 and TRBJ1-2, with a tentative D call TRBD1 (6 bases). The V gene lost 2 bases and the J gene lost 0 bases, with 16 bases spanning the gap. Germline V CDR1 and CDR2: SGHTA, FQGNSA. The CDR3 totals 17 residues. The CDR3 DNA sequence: TGTGCCAGCAGCTTAAGGGGGGGTCCCTCATCTAACTATGGCTACACCTTC. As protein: CASSLRGGPSSNYGYTF.

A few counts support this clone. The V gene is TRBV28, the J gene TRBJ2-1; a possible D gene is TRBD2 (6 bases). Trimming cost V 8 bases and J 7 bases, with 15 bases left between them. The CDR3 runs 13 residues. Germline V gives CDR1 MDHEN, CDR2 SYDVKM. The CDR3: CASGGPRGNEQFF. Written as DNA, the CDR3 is TGTGCCAGCGGTGGGCCCCGGGGGAATGAGCAGTTCTTC.

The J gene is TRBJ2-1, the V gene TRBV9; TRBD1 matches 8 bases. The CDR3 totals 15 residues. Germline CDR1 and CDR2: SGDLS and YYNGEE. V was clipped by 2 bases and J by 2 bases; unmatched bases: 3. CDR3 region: CASSVVGQAYNEQFF. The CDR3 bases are TGTGCCAGCAGCGTGGTGGGACAGGCCTACAATGAGCAGTTCTTC.

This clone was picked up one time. CDR3 loop: CASSLLVSDNMNTEAFF. CDR3 coding DNA: TGTGCCAGCAGTTTATTGGTTTCGGACAACATGAACACTGAAGCTTTCTTT. This sequence joins TRBV28 and TRBJ1-1, with a weak D call TRBD1 (5 bases). Trimming took off 1 base at V and 0 bases at J, with 15 bases between the two ends. This CDR3 spans 17 amino acids. Germline lookup yields CDR1 MDHEN and CDR2 SYDVKM.

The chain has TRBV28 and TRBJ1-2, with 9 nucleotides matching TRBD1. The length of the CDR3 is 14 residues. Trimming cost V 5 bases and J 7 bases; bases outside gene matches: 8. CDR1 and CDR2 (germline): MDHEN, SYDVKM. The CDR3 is CASSTGTGRFGYTF. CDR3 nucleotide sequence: TGTGCCAGCAGTACCGGGACAGGGCGTTTTGGCTACACCTTC.

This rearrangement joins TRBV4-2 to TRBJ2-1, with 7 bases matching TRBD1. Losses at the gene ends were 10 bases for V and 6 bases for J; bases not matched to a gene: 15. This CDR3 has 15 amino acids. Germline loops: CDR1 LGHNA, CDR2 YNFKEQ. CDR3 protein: CATSPGTAEINEQFF. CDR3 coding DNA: TGTGCCACCTCCCCCGGGACAGCGGAGATCAATGAGCAGTTCTTC.

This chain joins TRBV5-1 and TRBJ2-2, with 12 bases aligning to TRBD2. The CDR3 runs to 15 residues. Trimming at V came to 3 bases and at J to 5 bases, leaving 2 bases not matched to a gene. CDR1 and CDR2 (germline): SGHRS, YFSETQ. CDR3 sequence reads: CASSWLAGGTGELFF. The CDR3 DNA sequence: TGCGCCAGCAGCTGGCTAGCGGGAGGGACCGGGGAGCTGTTTTTT.

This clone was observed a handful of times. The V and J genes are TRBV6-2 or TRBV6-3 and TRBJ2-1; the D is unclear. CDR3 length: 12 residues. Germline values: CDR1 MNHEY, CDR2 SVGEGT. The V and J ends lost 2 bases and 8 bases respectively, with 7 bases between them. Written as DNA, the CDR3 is TGTGCCAGCAGTTACCCGCGCTATGAGCAGTTCTTC. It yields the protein CASSYPRYEQFF.

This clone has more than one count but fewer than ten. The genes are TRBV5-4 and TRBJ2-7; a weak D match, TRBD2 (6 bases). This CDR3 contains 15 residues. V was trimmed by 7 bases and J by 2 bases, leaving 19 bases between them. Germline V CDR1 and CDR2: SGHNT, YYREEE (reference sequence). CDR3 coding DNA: TGTGCCAGCTTCCCTGGAGGGAATTCCCCCTACGAGCAGTACTTC. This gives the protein CASFPGGNSPYEQYF.

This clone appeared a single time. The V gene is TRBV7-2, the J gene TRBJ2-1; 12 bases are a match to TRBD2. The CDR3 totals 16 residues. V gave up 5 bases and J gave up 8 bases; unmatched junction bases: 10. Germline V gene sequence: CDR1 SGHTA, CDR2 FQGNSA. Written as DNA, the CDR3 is TGTGCCAGCAGCCCTTCTAGCGGGAGGGCCTCCCATGAGCAGTTCTTC. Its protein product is CASSPSSGRASHEQFF.

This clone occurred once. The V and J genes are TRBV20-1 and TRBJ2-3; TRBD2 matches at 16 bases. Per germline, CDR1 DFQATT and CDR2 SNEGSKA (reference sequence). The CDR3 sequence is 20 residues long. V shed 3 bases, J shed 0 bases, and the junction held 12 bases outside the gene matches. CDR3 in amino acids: CSASGGTSGRAPSSTDTQYF. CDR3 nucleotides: TGCAGTGCTAGTGGCGGGACTAGCGGGAGGGCCCCCTCTAGCACAGATACGCAGTATTTT.

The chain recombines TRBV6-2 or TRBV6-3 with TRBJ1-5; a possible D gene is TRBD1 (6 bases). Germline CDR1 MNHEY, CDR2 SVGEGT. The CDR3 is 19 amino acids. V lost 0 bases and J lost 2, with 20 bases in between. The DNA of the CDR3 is TGTGCCAGCAGTTACTCGAGTACGGGACAAGCAAGGGGCAATCAGCCCCAGCATTTT. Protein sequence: CASSYSSTGQARGNQPQHF.